The 8 T cell receptor beta chains presented below share a single source sample, sequenced in a study of response to subunit inactivated influenza vaccine. Using its own MiXCR run on the RT-PCR reads, TCRdb lists one record per CDR3 protein. This sample carries around 500,000 distinct CDR3 sequences, roughly 11% of them seen once, and the ten largest clones take around 12%. Specimen: PBMCs from blood, collected roughly 48 days after vaccination. These receptor sequences come from a man aged 50-60 years who received an inactivated influenza vaccine.

This clonotype was counted a few times. This rearrangement joins TRBV9 to TRBJ2-2; no reliable D call. The germline V and J ends were trimmed by 2 bases and 7 bases, with 6 bases remaining between them. This CDR3 spans 12 amino acids. Germline V gene sequence: CDR1 SGDLS, CDR2 YYNGEE. The CDR3 sequence: CASSVSNGELFF. The CDR3 DNA reads TGTGCCAGCAGCGTTAGTAACGGGGAGCTGTTTTTT. Variable domain in full (rest from reference TRBV9 and TRBJ2-2): DSGVTQTPKHLITATGQRVTLRCSPRSGDLSVYWYQQSLDQGLQFLIQYYNGEERAKGNILERFSAQQFPDLHSELNLSSLELGDSALYFCASSVSNGELFFGEGSRLTVL.

J is TRBJ2-5 and V is TRBV18, with 7 bases aligning to TRBD1. J gave up 10 bases and V 3 bases, and 5 bases lay outside the gene matches. The CDR3 loop spans 12 amino acids. Germline V gene sequence: CDR1 KGHSH, CDR2 LQKENI. The CDR3 loop is CASSPDRLNQYF. CDR3 coding DNA: TGTGCCAGCTCACCGGACAGGCTTAACCAGTACTTC.

V usage is TRBV24-1 and J usage is TRBJ2-1; D is perhaps TRBD1 or TRBD2 (5 bases each). Germline CDR1 and CDR2: KGHDR and SFDVKD. V was shortened by 4 bases and J by 4 bases, with 16 bases between the two germline ends. The CDR3 runs to 16 residues. CDR3 bases: TGTGCCACCAGTGACCATACAGGACTCGGGTACAATGAGCAGTTCTTC. This encodes CATSDHTGLGYNEQFF.

The sample holds many counts of this clonotype. J is TRBJ2-2 and V is TRBV6-5; D gene unclear. This CDR3 is built from 12 residues. V shed 6 bases and J shed 3 bases, with 5 bases lying between them. CDR1 is MNHEY, CDR2 SVGAGI, per germline. The CDR3 here is CASSRDTGELFF. CDR3 DNA: TGTGCCAGCAGCCGAGACACCGGGGAGCTGTTTTTT.

This clonotype was counted only a few times. This chain uses TRBV7-9 with TRBJ2-7, with D maybe TRBD2 (5 bases). Germline CDR1 reads SEHNR; CDR2 reads FQNEAQ (reference sequence). Trimming took off 4 bases at V and 0 bases at J, with 19 bases between the two ends. CDR3 size: 17 residues. Here the CDR3 reads CASSSTLAPKVSYEQYF. The CDR3 DNA sequence: TGTGCCAGCAGCTCCACCCTAGCACCTAAAGTCTCCTACGAGCAGTACTTC.

The sample holds a few counts of this clonotype. The V gene is TRBV5-4, the J gene TRBJ1-6; TRBD1 is a possible D gene (6 bases). Germline assignment: CDR1 SGHNT and CDR2 YYREEE (reference sequence). The CDR3 consists of 14 residues. Trimming left V 1 base short and J 7 bases short, with 9 bases between. CDR3 in DNA: TGTGCCAGCAGCTTGTTAACAGGGAATTCACCCCTCCACTTT. This gives the protein CASSLLTGNSPLHF.

The chain uses TRBV7-3 and TRBJ2-2; D remains ambiguous. This CDR3 spans 15 amino acids. Germline CDR1 is SGHTA and CDR2 is FQGTGA. The V end lost 2 bases, the J end lost 2 bases, and 9 bases lay between the germline ends. CDR3 sequence: CASSLGFGNTGELFF. The CDR3 DNA reads as TGTGCCAGCAGCTTAGGATTCGGAAACACCGGGGAGCTGTTTTTT.

This clonotype was recorded many times. The chain is built from TRBV12-3 or TRBV12-4 and TRBJ1-1; D unclear. V was cut by 7 bases and J by 1 base, with 10 bases left in between. CDR3 length: 13 residues. CDR3 loop: CASTIQTNTEAFF. CDR3 in DNA: TGTGCCAGCACCATCCAGACGAACACTGAAGCTTTCTTT.